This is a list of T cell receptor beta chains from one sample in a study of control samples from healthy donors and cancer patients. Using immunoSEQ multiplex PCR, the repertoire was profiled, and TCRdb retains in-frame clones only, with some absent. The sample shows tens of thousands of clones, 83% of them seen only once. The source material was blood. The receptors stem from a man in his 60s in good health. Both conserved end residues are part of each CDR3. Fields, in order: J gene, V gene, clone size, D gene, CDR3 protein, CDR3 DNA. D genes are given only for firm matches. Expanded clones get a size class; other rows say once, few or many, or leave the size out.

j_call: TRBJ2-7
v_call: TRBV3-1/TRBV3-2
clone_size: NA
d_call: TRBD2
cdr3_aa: CASSLPSGRLPVREQYF
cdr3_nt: TGTGCCAGCAGCCTCCCGAGCGGGAGGCTGCCGGTTCGCGAGCAGTACTTC

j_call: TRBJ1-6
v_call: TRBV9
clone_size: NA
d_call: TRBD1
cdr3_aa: CASSSTGFGYNSPLHF
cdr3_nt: TGTGCCAGCAGCTCGACAGGGTTCGGGTATAATTCACCCCTCCACTTT

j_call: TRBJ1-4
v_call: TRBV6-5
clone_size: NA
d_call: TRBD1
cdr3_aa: CASSYGDRGNEKLFF
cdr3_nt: TGTGCCAGCAGTTACGGGGACAGGGGTAATGAAAAACTGTTTTTT

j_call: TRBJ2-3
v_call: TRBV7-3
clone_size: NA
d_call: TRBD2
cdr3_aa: CASSSTSGKQDTQYF
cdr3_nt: TGTGCCAGCAGCTCAACTAGCGGGAAGCAAGATACGCAGTATTTT

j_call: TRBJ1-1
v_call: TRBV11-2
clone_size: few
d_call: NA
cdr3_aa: CASSAGQNTEAFF
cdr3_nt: TGTGCCAGCAGCGCGGGACAGAACACTGAAGCTTTCTTT

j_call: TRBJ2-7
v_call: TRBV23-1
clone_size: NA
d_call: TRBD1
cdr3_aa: CASSQVRDRNSYEQYF
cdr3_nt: TGCGCCAGCAGTCAAGTTAGGGACAGAAATAGCTACGAGCAGTACTTC

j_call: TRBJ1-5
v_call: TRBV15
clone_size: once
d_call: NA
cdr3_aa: CATSAERGQDLGSQHF
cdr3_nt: TGTGCCACCAGCGCCGAGAGAGGGCAGGACCTGGGGTCCCAGCATTTT

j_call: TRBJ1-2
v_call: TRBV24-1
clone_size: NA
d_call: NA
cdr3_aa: CATQKYGYTF
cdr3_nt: TGTGCCACCCAGAAATATGGCTACACCTTC

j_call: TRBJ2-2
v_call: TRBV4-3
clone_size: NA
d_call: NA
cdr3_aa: CASSQWTAETGELFF
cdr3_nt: TGCGCCAGCAGCCAATGGACAGCAGAGACCGGGGAGCTGTTTTTT

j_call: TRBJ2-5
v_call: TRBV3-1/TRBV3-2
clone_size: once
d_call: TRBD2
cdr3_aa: CASIGSGSGQETQYF
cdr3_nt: TGTGCCAGCATAGGTAGCGGGAGTGGCCAAGAGACCCAGTACTTC

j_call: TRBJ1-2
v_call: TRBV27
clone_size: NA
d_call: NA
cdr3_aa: CASKGDFYGYTF
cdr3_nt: TGTGCCAGCAAGGGCGACTTCTATGGCTACACCTTC

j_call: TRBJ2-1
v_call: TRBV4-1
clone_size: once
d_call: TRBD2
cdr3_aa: CASSQDRPSGVNEQFF
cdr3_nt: TGCGCCAGCAGCCAAGATCGGCCTAGCGGGGTCAATGAGCAGTTCTTC

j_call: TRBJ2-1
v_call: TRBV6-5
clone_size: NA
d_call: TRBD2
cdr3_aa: CASSPGTSGKNEQFF
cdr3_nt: TGTGCCAGCAGCCCCGGGACTAGCGGGAAAAATGAGCAGTTCTTC

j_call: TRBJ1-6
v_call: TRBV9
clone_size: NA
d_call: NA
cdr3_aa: CASSVGPGTKAPLHF
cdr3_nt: TGTGCCAGCAGCGTTGGTCCGGGCACTAAAGCACCCCTCCACTTT

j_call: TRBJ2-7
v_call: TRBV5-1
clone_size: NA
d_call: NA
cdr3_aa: CASSLEGGSEQYF
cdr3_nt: TGCGCCAGCAGCTTGGAAGGGGGGAGCGAGCAGTACTTC

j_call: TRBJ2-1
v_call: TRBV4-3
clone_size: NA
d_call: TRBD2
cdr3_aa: CASSQEIAGGRFF
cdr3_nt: TGCGCCAGCAGCCAAGAGATAGCGGGAGGGAGGTTCTTC

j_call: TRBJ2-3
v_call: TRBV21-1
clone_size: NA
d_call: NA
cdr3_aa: CASSNPPASGRETDTQYF
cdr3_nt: TGTGCCAGCAGCAACCCTCCAGCTAGCGGGAGGGAAACAGATACGCAGTATTTT

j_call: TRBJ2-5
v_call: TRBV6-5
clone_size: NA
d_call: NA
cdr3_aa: CASKEAGRETQYF
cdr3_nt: TGTGCCAGCAAGGAGGCAGGGCGGGAGACCCAGTACTTC

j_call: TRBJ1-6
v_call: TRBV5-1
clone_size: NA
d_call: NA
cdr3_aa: CASSLKTLSASSYNSPLHF
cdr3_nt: TGCGCCAGCAGCTTAAAGACACTATCGGCGAGCTCCTATAATTCACCCCTCCACTTT

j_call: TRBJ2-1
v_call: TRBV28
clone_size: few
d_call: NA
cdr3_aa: CASSFLQAHNEQFF
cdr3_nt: TGTGCCAGCAGTTTTTTACAGGCGCACAATGAGCAGTTCTTC

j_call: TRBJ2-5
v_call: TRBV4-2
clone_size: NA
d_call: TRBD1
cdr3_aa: CASSQDLQGGRETQYF
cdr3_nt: TGTGCCAGCAGCCAAGATCTACAGGGGGGTCGAGAGACCCAGTACTTC

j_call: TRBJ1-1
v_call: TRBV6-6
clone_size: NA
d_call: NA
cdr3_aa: CASAIGGVGAFF
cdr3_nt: TGTGCCAGCGCTATTGGGGGTGTAGGAGCTTTCTTT

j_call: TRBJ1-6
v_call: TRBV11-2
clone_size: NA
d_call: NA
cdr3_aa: CASSSAWDYNSPLHF
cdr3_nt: TGTGCCAGCAGCTCAGCCTGGGACTATAATTCACCCCTCCACTTT

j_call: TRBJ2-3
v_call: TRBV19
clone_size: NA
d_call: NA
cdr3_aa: CASSILGGPDTDTQYF
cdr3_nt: TGTGCCAGTAGTATTCTAGGGGGTCCAGACACAGATACGCAGTATTTT

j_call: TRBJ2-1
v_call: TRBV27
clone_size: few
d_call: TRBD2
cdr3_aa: CASTWGGNNEQFF
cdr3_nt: TGTGCCAGCACCTGGGGGGGAAACAATGAGCAGTTCTTC

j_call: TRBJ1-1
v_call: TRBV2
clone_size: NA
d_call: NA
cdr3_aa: CASSSRDFGTEAFF
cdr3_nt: TGTGCCAGCAGTTCCAGGGATTTCGGGACTGAAGCTTTCTTT

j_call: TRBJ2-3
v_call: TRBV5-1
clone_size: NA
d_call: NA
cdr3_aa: CASSPWTEGPPDTQYF
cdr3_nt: TGCGCCAGCAGCCCCTGGACAGAGGGGCCCCCAGATACGCAGTATTTT

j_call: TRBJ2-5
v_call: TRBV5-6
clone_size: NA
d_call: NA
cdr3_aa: CASSLRGGRNQETQYF
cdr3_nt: TGTGCCAGCAGCTTGAGGGGTGGCCGGAACCAAGAGACCCAGTACTTC

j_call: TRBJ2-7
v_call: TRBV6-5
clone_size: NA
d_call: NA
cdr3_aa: CASSRRGAEVWEQYF
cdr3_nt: TGTGCCAGCAGTCGCAGGGGTGCGGAAGTGTGGGAGCAGTACTTC

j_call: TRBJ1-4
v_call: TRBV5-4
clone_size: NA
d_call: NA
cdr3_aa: CASSSNFEKLFF
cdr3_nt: TGTGCCAGCAGCTCTAACTTCGAAAAACTGTTTTTT

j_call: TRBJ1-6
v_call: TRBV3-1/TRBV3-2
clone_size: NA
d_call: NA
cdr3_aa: CASSPTFRRSSYNSPLHF
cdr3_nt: TGTGCCAGCAGCCCCACCTTCCGGCGAAGCTCCTATAATTCACCCCTCCACTTT

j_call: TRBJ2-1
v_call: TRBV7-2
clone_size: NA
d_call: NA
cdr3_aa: CASSLGSGTDEQFF
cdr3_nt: TGTGCCAGCAGCTTAGGTTCAGGGACCGATGAGCAGTTCTTC

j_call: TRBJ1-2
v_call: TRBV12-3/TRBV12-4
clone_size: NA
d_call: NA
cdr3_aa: CASTLMGPSGYTF
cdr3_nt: TGTGCCAGCACCCTAATGGGGCCCTCTGGCTACACCTTC

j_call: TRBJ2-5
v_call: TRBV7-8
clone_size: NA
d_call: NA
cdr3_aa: CASSLGLVETQYF
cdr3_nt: TGTGCCAGCAGCTTAGGTTTAGTGGAGACCCAGTACTTC

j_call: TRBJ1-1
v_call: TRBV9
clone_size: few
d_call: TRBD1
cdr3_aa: CASSRDRNTEAFF
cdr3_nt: TGTGCCAGCAGCCGGGACAGAAACACTGAAGCTTTCTTT

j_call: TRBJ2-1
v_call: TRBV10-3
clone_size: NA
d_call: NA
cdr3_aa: CAISGQSPERSYNEQFF
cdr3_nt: TGTGCCATCAGTGGCCAGTCTCCTGAACGATCCTACAATGAGCAGTTCTTC

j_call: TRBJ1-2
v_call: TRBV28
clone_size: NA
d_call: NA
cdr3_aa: CASSFIAHIGGYTF
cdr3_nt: TGTGCCAGCAGTTTTATAGCTCACATCGGCGGCTACACCTTC

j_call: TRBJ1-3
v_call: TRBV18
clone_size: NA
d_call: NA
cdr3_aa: CASSPPERGLGNTIYF
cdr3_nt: TGTGCCAGCTCACCACCTGAGAGGGGCCTTGGAAACACCATATATTTT

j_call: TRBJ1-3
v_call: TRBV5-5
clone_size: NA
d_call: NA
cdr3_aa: CASSPGQFGGNTIYF
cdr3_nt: TGTGCCAGCAGTCCCGGACAGTTTGGCGGAAACACCATATATTTT

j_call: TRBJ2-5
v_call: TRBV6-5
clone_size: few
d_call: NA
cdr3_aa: CASSYFEGGARETQYF
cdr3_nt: TGTGCCAGCAGTTACTTCGAGGGGGGAGCGAGGGAGACCCAGTACTTC

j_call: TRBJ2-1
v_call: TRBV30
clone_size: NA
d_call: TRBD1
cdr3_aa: CALQGANYNEQFF
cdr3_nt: TGTGCCTTACAGGGGGCAAATTACAATGAGCAGTTCTTC